This TCR beta chain stems from a study of early T cells in non-severe SARS-CoV-2 infection. TCRdb passed the 5' RACE reads through MiXCR, listing each CDR3 protein once. The sample consists of approximately 100,000 distinct CDR3 sequences, approximately 11% of them appearing once. Germline-derived CDR1 and CDR2 are DFQATT and SNEGSKA (reference sequence). Trimming removed 1 base at V and 5 bases at J, with 11 bases between. The CDR3 contains 13 residues. The sample was whole blood. This sequence was found in an adult who was a healthcare worker with PCR-confirmed SARS-CoV-2 infection or an uninfected control (not recorded which). J is TRBJ1-2 and V is TRBV20-1; a possible D gene is TRBD1 (6 bases). The CDR3 nucleotides read TGCAGTGCTAGAGTCGCACAGGGTTATGGCTACACCTTC. It translates to CSARVAQGYGYTF.